The source of this T cell receptor (beta chain) is a study of T cells in localized non-small cell lung cancer. Study-wide results and limits: Appearances in adjacent lung were noted for a median approximately 50 of the top 100 tumor clones. Only one tumor region went through sequencing, so heterogeneity may still be there. The greatest T cell clonality was found in uninvolved adjacent lung (higher than in tumor).

Deletions cut 0 bases from V and 1 base from J, with 9 bases between. This CDR3 region has 15 residues. In germline, CDR1 is KGHSH, CDR2 LQKENI. Worth noting for this clone: What it binds is not known.

Only in-frame clones appear in the TCRdb table, and some are missing; sequencing was by immunoSEQ multiplex PCR. The table shows roughly 1,900 clones, with over 25% occurring only once. The TCR was taken from a woman aged 35 to 70 with stage I lung adenocarcinoma. This chain connects TRBV18 to TRBJ1-2; a possible D gene is TRBD1 (5 bases). The sample was normal lung tissue next to the tumor, taken before any cancer treatment. For the CDR3, the DNA is TGTGCCAGCTCACCACCGGGGCAAAATAACTATGGCTACACCTTC. This gives the protein CASSPPGQNNYGYTF.